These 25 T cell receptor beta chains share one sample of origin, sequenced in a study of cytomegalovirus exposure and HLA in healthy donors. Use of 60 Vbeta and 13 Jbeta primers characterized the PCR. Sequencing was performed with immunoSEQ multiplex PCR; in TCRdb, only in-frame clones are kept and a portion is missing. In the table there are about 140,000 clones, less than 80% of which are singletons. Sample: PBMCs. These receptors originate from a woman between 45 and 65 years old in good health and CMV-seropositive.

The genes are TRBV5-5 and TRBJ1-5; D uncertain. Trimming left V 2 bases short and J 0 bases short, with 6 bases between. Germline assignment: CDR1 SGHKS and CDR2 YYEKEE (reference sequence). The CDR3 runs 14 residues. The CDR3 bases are TGTGCCAGCAGCTTCCTTAATAGCAATCAGCCCCAGCATTTT. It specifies CASSFLNSNQPQHF.

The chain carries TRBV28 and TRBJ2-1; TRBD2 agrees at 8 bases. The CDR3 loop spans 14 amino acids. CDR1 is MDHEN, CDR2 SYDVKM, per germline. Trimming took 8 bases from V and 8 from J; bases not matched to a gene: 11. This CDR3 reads CASQEPGGGDEQFF. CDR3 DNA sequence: TGTGCCAGCCAGGAACCGGGGGGGGGTGATGAGCAGTTCTTC.

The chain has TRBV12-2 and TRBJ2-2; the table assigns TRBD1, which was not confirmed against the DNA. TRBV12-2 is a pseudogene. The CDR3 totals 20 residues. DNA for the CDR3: TGTGCAAGTCGCACTCCTGGTATTAAAACAGGGGGCCGTTTTTCCGGGGAGCTGTTTTTT. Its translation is CASRTPGIKTGGRFSGELFF.

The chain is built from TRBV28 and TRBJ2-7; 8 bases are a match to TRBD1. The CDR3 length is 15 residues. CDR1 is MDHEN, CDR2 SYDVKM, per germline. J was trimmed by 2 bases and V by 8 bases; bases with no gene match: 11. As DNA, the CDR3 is TGTGCCAGCGCCTCGCCGGGACAGGCTCCCTACGAGCAGTACTTC. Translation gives CASASPGQAPYEQYF.

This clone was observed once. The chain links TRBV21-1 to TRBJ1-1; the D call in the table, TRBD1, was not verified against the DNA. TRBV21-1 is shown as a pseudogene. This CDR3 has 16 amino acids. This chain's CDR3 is CASSYTTGGCDTEAFF. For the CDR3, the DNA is TGTGCCAGCAGCTATACCACAGGGGGCTGCGACACTGAAGCTTTCTTT.

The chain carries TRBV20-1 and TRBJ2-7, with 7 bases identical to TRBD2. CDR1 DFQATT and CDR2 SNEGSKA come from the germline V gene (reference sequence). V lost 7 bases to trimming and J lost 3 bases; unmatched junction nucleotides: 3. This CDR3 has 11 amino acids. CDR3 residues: CSGDYHYEQYF. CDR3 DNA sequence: TGCAGTGGGGACTACCACTACGAGCAGTACTTC.

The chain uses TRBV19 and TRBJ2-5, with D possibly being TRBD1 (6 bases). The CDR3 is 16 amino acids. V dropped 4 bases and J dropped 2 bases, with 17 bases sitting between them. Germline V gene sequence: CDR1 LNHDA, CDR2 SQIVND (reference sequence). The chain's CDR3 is CASSRGYRVVQETQYF. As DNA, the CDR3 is TGTGCCAGTAGTAGGGGATACAGGGTGGTACAAGAGACCCAGTACTTC.

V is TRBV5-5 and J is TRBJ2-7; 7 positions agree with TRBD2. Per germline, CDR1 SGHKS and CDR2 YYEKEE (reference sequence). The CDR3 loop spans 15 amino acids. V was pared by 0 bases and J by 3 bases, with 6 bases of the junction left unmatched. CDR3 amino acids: CASSLGGGAHYEQYF. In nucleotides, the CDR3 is TGTGCCAGCAGCTTGGGCGGGGGTGCCCACTACGAGCAGTACTTC.

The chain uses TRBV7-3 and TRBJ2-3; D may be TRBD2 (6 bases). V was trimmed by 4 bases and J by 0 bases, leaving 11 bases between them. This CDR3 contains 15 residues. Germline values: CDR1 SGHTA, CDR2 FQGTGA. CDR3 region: CASSYGGASTDTQYF. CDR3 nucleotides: TGTGCCAGCAGCTATGGCGGGGCTAGCACAGATACGCAGTATTTT.

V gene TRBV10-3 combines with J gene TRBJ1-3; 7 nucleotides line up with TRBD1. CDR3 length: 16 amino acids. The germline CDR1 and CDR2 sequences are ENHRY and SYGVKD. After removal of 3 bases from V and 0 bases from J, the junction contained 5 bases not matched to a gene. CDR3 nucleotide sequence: TGTGCCATCAGTGAAAACCGGGACAGCTCTGGAAACACCATATATTTT. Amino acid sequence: CAISENRDSSGNTIYF.

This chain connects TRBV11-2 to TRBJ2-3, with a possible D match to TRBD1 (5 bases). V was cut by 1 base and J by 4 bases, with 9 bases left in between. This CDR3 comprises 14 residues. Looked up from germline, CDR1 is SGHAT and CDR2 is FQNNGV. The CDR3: CASSLVVGPDTQYF. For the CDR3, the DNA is TGTGCCAGCAGCTTAGTTGTGGGGCCAGATACGCAGTATTTT.

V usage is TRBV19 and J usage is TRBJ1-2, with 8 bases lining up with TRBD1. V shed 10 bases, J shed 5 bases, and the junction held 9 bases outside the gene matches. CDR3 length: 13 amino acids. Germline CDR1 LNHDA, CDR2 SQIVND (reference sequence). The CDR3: CAKPRTGPYGYTF. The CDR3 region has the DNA TGTGCCAAGCCCCGGACAGGGCCTTATGGCTACACCTTC. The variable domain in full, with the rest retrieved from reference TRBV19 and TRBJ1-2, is DGGITQSPKYLFRKEGQNVTLSCEQNLNHDAMYWYRQDPGQGLRLIYYSQIVNDFQKGDIAEGYSVSREKKESFPLTVTSAQKNPTAFYLCAKPRTGPYGYTFGSGTRLTVV.

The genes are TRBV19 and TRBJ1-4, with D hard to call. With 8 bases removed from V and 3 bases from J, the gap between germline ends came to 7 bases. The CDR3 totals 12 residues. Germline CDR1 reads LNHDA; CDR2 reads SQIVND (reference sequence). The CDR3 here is CASQRSNEKLFF. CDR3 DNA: TGTGCCAGTCAGCGTTCTAATGAAAAACTGTTTTTT.

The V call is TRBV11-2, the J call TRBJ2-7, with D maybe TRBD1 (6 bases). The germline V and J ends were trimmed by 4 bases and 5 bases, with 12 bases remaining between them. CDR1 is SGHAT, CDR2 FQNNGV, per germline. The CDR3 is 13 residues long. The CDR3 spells CASSSYRAHEQYF. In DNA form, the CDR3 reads TGTGCCAGCAGCTCCTACAGGGCCCACGAGCAGTACTTC.

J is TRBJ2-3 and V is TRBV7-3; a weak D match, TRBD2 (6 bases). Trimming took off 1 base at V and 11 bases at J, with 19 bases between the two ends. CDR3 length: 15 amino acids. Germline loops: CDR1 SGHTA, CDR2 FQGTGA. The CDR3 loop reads CASSLNGGILDRQYF. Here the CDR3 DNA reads TGTGCCAGCAGCTTAAATGGAGGGATTCTTGATCGGCAGTATTTT.

The CDR3 loop is CASSSGSNTEAFF. CDR3 sequence (DNA): TGCGCCAGCAGCTCGGGGTCCAACACTGAAGCTTTCTTT. The V call is TRBV5-1, the J call TRBJ1-1; D gene unclear. Germline CDR1 and CDR2: SGHRS and YFSETQ. The CDR3 is made up of 13 amino acids. With 3 bases removed from V and 2 bases from J, the gap between germline ends came to 8 bases.

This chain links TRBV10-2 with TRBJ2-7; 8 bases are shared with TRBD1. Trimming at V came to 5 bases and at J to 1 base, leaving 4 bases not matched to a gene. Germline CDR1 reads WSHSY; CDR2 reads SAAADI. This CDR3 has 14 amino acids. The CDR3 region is CASSIQGASYEQYF. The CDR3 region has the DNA TGCGCCAGCAGTATCCAGGGGGCATCCTACGAGCAGTACTTC.

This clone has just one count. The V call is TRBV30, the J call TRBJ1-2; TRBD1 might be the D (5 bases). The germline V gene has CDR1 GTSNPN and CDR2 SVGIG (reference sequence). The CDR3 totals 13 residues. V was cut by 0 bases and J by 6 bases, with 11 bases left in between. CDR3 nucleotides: TGTGCCTGGAGTGTATCCAGGGTCGATGGCTACACCTTC. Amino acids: CAWSVSRVDGYTF.

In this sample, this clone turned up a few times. The CDR3 here is CSVPSLGETQYF. The CDR3 DNA reads TGCAGCGTTCCATCACTAGGGGAGACCCAGTACTTC. This chain connects TRBV29-1 to TRBJ2-5, with a weak D call TRBD2 (5 bases). V dropped 5 bases and J dropped 5 bases, with 12 bases sitting between them. This CDR3 is 12 amino acids long. CDR1 SQVTM and CDR2 ANQGSEA come from the germline V gene.

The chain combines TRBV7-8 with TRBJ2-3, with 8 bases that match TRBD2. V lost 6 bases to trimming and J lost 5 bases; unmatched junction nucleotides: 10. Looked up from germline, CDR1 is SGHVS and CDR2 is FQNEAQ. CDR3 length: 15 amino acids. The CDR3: CASRTGGVYEDTQYF. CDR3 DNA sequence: TGTGCCAGCAGGACGGGGGGGGTCTATGAAGATACGCAGTATTTT.

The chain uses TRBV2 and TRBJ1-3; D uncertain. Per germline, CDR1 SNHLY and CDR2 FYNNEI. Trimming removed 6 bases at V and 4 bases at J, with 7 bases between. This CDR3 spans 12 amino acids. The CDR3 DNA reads TGTGCCAGCAGCCCCTTGGGAAACACCATATATTTT. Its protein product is CASSPLGNTIYF.

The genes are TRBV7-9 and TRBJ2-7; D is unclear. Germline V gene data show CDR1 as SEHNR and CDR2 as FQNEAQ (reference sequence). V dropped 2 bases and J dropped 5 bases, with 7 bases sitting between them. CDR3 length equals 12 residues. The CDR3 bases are TGTGCCAGCAGCTTAAGATCGGACGAGCAGTACTTC. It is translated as CASSLRSDEQYF.

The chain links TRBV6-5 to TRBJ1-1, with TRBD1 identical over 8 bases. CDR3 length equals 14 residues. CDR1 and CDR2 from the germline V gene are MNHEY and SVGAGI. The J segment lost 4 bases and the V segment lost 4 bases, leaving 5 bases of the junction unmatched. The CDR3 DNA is TGTGCCAGCAGTTCCACTACAGGGGGCACTGAAGCTTTCTTT. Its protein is CASSSTTGGTEAFF.

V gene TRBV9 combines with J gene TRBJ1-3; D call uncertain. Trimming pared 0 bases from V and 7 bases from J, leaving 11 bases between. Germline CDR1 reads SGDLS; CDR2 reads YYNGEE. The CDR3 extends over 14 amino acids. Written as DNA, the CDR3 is TGTGCCAGCAGCGTAGAACAGAATGGGAACACCATATATTTT. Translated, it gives CASSVEQNGNTIYF.

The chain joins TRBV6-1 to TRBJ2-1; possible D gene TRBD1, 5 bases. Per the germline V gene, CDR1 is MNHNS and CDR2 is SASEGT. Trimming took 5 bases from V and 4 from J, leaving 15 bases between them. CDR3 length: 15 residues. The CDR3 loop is CASSWGQGMYNEQFF. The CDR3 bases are TGTGCCAGCAGTTGGGGCCAGGGAATGTACAATGAGCAGTTCTTC.